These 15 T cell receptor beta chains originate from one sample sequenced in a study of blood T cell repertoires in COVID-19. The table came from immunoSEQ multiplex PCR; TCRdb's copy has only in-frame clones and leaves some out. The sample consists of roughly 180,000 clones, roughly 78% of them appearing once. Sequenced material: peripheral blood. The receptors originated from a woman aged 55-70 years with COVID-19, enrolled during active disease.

CDR3 region: CASSFPGQGVNQPQHF. The CDR3, as DNA: TGTGCCAGCAGTTTCCCCGGACAGGGGGTCAATCAGCCCCAGCATTTT. The V and J genes are TRBV28 and TRBJ1-5, with 10 positions matching TRBD1. V shed 3 bases and J 3 bases; nucleotides not matched to a gene: 5. Per the germline V gene, CDR1 is MDHEN and CDR2 is SYDVKM. The CDR3 totals 16 residues.

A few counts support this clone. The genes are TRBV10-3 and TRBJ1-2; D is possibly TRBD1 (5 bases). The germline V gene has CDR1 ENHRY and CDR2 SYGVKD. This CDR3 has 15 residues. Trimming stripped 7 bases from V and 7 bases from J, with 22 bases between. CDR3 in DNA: TGTGCCATCAATAACGCCCCCAACATCGGGGGTGGCTACACCTTC. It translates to CAINNAPNIGGGYTF.

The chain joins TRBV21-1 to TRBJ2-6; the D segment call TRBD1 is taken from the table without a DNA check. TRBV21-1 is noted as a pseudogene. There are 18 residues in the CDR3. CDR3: CASSTYTGTVSGANVLTF. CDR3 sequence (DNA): TGTGCCAGCAGCACGTATACCGGGACAGTCTCTGGGGCCAACGTCCTGACTTTC.

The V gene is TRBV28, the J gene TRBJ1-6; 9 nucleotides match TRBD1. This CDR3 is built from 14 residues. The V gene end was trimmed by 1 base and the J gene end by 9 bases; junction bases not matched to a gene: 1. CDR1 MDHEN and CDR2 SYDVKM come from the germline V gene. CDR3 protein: CASSLYRGRSPLHF. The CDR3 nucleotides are TGTGCCAGCAGTTTATACAGGGGGCGTTCACCCCTCCACTTT. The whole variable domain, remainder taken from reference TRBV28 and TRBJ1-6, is DVKVTQSSRYLVKRTGEKVFLECVQDMDHENMFWYRQDPGLGLRLIYFSYDVKMKEKGDIPEGYSVSREKKERFSLILESASTNQTSMYLCASSLYRGRSPLHFGNGTRLTVT.

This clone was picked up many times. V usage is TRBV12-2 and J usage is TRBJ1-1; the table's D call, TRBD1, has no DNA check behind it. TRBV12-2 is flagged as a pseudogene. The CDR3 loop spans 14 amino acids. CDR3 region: CASRLLGVNTEAFF. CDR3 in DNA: TGTGCAAGTCGCTTATTGGGCGTGAACACTGAAGCTTTCTTT.

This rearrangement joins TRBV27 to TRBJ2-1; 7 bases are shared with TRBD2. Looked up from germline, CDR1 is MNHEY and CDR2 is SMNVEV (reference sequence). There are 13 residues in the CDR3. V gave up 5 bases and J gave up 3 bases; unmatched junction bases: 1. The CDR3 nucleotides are TGTGCCAGCAGTAGGACTAGCTACAATGAGCAGTTCTTC. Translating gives CASSRTSYNEQFF.

The DNA for the CDR3 is TGTGCCAGCAGTAACGACAGAGATCAGCCCCAGCATTTT. Its translation is CASSNDRDQPQHF. The chain links TRBV6-5 to TRBJ1-5; the D gene is possibly TRBD1 (5 bases). Germline values: CDR1 MNHEY, CDR2 SVGAGI. The CDR3 has 13 residues. V was clipped by 5 bases and J by 5 bases, with 10 bases between them.

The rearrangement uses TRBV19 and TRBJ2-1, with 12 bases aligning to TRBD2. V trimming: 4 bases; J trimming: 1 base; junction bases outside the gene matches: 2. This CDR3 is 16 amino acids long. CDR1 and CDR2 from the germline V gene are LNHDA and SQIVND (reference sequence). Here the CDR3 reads CASSRLAGVSYNEQFF. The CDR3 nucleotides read TGTGCCAGTAGTAGACTAGCGGGAGTTTCCTACAATGAGCAGTTCTTC. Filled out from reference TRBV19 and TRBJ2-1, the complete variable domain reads DGGITQSPKYLFRKEGQNVTLSCEQNLNHDAMYWYRQDPGQGLRLIYYSQIVNDFQKGDIAEGYSVSREKKESFPLTVTSAQKNPTAFYLCASSRLAGVSYNEQFFGPGTRLTVL.

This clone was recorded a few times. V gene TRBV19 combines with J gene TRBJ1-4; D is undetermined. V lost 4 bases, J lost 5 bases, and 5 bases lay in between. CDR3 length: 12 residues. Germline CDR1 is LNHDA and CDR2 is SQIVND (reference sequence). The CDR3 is CASSTRNEKLFF. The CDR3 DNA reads TGTGCCAGTAGTACGCGGAATGAAAAACTGTTTTTT.

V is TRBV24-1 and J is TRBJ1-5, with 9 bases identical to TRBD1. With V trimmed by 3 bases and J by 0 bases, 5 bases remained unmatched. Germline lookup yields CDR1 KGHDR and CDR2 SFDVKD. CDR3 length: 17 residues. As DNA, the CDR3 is TGTGCCACCAGTGATCCGGCGGACAGGGGTAGCAATCAGCCCCAGCATTTT. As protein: CATSDPADRGSNQPQHF.

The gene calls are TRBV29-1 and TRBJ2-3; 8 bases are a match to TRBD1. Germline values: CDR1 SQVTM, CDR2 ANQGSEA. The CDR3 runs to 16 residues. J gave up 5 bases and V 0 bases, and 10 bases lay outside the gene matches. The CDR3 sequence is CSVEDQWQGAGDTQYF. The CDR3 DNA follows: TGCAGCGTTGAAGATCAGTGGCAGGGGGCTGGAGATACGCAGTATTTT.

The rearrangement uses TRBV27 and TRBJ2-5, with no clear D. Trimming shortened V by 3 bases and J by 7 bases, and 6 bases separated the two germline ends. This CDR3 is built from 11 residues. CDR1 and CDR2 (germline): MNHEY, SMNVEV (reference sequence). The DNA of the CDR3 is TGTGCCAGCAGTTTCTCGGGGACCCAGTACTTC. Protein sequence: CASSFSGTQYF.

In nucleotides, the CDR3 is TGTGCCAGCAGCTTAGTCGGGGGAGATACGCAGTATTTT. It yields the protein CASSLVGGDTQYF. The chain employs TRBV7-6 and TRBJ2-3; maybe TRBD2 (6 bases). Germline-derived CDR1 and CDR2 are SGHVS and FNYEAQ. This CDR3 contains 13 residues. V shed 1 base and J shed 5 bases, with 7 bases lying between them.

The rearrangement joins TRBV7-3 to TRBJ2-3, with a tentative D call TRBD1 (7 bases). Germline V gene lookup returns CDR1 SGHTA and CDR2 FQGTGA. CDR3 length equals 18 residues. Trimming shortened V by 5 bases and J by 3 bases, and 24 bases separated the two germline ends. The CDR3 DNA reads TGTGCCAGCAGCCAAAGGGGGAGGAGGGACAGTTTAACAGATACGCAGTATTTT. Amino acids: CASSQRGRRDSLTDTQYF.

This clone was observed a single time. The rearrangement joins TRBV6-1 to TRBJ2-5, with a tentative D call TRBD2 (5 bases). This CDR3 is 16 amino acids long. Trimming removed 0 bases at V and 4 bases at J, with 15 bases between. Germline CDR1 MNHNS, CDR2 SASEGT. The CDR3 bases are TGTGCCAGCAGTGAAGCGCGATACCGGGAAGGAGAGACCCAGTACTTC. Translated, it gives CASSEARYREGETQYF.